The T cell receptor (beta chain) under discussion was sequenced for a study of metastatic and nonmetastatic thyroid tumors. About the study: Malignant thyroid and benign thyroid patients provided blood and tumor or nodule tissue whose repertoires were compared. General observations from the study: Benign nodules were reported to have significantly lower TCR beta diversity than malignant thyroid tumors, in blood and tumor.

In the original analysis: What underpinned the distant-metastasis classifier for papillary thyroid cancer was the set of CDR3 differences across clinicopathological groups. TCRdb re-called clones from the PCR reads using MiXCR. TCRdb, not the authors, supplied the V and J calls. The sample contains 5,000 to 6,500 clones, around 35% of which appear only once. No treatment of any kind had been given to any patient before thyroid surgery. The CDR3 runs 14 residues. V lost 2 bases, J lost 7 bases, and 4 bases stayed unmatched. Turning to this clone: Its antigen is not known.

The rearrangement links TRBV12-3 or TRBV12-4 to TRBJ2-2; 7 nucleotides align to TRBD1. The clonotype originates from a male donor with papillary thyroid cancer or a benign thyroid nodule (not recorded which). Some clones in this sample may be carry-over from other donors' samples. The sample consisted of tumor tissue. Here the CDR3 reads CASSLRQGDGELFF. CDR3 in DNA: TGTGCCAGCAGTTTAAGGCAGGGGGACGGGGAGCTGTTTTTT.